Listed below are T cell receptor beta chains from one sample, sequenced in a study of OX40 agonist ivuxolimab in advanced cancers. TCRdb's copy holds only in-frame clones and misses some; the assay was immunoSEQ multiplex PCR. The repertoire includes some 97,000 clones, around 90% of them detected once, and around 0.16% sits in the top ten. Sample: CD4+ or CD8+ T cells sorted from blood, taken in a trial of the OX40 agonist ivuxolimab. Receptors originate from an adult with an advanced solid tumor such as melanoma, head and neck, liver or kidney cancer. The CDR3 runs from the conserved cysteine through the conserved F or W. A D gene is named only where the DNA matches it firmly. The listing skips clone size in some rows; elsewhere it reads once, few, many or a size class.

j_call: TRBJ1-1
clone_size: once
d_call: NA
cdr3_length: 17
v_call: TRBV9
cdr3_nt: TGTGCCAGCAGCGTAGCTCCAGGGACGTCAAGAAACACTGAAGCTTTCTTT
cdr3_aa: CASSVAPGTSRNTEAFF

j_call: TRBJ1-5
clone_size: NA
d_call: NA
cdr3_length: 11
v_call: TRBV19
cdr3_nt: TGTGCCAGTTCCGGAAATCAGCCCCAGCATTTT
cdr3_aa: CASSGNQPQHF

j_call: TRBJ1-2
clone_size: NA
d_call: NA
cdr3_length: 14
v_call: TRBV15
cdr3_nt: TGTGCCACCAGCAGAGCCCTGGCAGTCTATGGCTACACCTTC
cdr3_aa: CATSRALAVYGYTF

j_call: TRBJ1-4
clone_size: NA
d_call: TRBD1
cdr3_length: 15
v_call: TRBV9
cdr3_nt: TGTGCCAGCAGCTCCGGGGGACAGGGACGCGAAAAACTGTTTTTT
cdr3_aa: CASSSGGQGREKLFF

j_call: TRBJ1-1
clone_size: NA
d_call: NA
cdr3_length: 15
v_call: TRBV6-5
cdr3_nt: TGTGCCAGCAGTTACTCTTCCCAGGGTGCGGGTAAGACTTTCTTT
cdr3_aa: CASSYSSQGAGKTFF

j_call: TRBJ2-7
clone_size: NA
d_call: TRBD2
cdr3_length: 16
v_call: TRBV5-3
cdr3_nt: TGTGCCAGAAGCTCTGAGGTCGGACTAGTAACCAACGAGCAGTACTTC
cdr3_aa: CARSSEVGLVTNEQYF

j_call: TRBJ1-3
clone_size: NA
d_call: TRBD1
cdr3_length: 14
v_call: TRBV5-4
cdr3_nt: TGTGCCAGCGAATCCAGGGGGCCTGGAAACACCATATATTTT
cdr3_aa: CASESRGPGNTIYF

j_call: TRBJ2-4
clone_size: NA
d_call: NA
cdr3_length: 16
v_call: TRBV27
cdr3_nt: TGTGCCAGCAGTTTACGACAGCAAGTAGCCAAAAACATTCAGTACTTC
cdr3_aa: CASSLRQQVAKNIQYF

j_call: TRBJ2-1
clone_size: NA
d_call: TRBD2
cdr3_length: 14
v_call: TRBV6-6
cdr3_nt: TGTGTGGCCAAGCGGGAGGAAAACTACAATGAGCAGTTCTTC
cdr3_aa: CVAKREENYNEQFF

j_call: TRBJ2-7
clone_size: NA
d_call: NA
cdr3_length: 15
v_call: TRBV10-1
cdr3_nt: TGCGCCAGCGGCCTGACTTCCAGGACCCTCTACGAGCAGTACTTC
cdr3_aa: CASGLTSRTLYEQYF

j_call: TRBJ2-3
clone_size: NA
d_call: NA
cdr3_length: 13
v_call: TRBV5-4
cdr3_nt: TGTGCCAGCAAAGACTGGAACACAGATACGCAGTATTTT
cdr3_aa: CASKDWNTDTQYF

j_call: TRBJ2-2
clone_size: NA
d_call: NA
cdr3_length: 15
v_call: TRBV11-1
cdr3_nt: TGTGCCAGCAGCCCTAGGGTGCTCTTGACCGGGGAGCTGTTTTTT
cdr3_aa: CASSPRVLLTGELFF

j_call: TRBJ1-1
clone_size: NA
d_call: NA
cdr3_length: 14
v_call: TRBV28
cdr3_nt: TGTGCCAGCAGTGAGGGACTGGGTCCTCCTTGGGCTTTCTTT
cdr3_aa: CASSEGLGPPWAFF

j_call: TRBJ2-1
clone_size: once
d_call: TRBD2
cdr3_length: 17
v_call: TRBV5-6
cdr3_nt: TGTGCCAGCAGCTCACGGACTAGCCCGGCGTCCTACAATGAGCAGTTCTTC
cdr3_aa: CASSSRTSPASYNEQFF

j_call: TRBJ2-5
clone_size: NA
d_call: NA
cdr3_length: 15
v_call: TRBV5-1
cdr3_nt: TGCGCCAGCAGCTTGGGAGGACTACTCCAAGAGACCCAGTACTTC
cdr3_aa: CASSLGGLLQETQYF

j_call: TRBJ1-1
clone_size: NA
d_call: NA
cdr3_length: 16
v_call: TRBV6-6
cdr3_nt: TGTGCCAGCAGTCTTCGGACTGGTTTAATGAACACTGAAGCTTTCTTT
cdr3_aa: CASSLRTGLMNTEAFF

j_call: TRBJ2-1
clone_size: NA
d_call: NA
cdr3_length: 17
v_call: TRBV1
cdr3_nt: TGCACCAGCAGCCACGTACAGGACAGATTTCTTCACAATGAGCAGTTCTTC
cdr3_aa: CTSSHVQDRFLHNEQFF

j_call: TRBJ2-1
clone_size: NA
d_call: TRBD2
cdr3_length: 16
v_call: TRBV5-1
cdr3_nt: TGCGCCAGCAGCTTACTAGCGGGAGAACGGTACAATGAGCAGTTCTTC
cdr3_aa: CASSLLAGERYNEQFF

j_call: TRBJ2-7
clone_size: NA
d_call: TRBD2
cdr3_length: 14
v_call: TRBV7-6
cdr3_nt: TGTGCCAGCGGGACTAGCGGGAGTTCCTACGAGCAGTACTTC
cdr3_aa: CASGTSGSSYEQYF

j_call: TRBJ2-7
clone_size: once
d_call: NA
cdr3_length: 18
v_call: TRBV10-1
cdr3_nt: TGCGCCAGCAGTGAGTCTCAATCTCGCGGGGCCCCCGCCTACGAGCAGTACTTC
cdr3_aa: CASSESQSRGAPAYEQYF

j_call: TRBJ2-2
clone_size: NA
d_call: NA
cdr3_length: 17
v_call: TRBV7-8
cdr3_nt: TGTGCCAGCAGCTTAGGGGGGGGCCGGTTAAACACCGGGGAGCTGTTTTTT
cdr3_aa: CASSLGGGRLNTGELFF

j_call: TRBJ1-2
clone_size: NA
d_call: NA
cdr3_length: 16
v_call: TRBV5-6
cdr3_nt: TGTGCCAGCAGCTCGCTACAGGGTTTAGCTAACTATGGCTACACCTTC
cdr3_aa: CASSSLQGLANYGYTF

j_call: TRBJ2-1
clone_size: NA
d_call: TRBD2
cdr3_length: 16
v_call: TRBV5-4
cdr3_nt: TGTGCCAGCAGCACCGGACTAGCGGGGGGGTTCGATGAGCAGTTCTTC
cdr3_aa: CASSTGLAGGFDEQFF

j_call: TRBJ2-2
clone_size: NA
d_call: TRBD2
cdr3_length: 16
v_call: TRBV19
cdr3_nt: TGTGCCAGTAGGATCGGACTAGCGGGAGACACCGGGGAGCTGTTTTTT
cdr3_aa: CASRIGLAGDTGELFF

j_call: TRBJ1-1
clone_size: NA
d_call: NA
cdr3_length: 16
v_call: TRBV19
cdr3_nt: TGTGCCAGTAGTATCAGGCAGGGGTTAATGAACACTGAAGCTTTCTTT
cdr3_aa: CASSIRQGLMNTEAFF

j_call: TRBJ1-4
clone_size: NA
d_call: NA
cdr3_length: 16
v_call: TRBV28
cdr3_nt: TGTGCCAGCAGGCCGCAGACACTTGGAACTAATGAAAAACTGTTTTTT
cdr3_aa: CASRPQTLGTNEKLFF

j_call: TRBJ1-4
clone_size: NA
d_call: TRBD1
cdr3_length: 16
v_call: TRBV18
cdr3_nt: TGTGCCAGCTCACAACAACAGGGGACCGGTAATGAAAAACTGTTTTTT
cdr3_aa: CASSQQQGTGNEKLFF

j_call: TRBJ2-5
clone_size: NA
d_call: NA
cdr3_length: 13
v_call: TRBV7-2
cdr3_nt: TGTGCCAGCAGCTTAAGAGGTGGAGAGACCCAGTACTTC
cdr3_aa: CASSLRGGETQYF

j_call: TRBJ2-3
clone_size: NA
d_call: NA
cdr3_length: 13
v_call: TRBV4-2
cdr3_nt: TGTGCCAGCAGACCTACTAGTGAAGATACGCAGTATTTT
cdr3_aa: CASRPTSEDTQYF

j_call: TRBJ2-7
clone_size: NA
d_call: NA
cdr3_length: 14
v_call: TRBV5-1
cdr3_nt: TGCGCCAGCAGCCTAGATGGGCTGCAGTACGAGCAGTACTTC
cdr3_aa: CASSLDGLQYEQYF

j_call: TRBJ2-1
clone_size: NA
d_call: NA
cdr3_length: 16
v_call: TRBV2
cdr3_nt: TGTGCCAGCAGAGCGATGCGGGGCCAGCAGAGGAATGAGCAGTTCTTC
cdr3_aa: CASRAMRGQQRNEQFF

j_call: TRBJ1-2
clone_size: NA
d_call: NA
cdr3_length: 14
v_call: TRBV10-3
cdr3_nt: TGTGCCATCAGTGAGTACGGTGCCAGCCCGGGCTACACCTTC
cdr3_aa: CAISEYGASPGYTF

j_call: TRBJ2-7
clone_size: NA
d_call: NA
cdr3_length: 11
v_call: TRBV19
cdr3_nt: TGTGCCAGTAGTCAGGACAACGAGCAGTACTTC
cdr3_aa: CASSQDNEQYF

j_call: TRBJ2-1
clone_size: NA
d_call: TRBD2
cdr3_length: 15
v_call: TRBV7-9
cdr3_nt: TGTGCCAGCAGCCTCCTAAGCGGGAGGGACAATGAGCAGTTCTTC
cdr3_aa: CASSLLSGRDNEQFF

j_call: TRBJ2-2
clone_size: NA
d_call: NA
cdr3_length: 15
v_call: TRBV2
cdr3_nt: TGTGCCAGCAGTGAAAGTTCGGTATCCACCGGGGAGCTGTTTTTT
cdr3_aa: CASSESSVSTGELFF

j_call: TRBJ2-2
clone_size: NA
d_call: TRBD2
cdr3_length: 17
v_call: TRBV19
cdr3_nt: TGTGCCAGTAGTATCCAGACTAGCGGGAGGGCGGTCGGGGAGCTGTTTTTT
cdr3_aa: CASSIQTSGRAVGELFF

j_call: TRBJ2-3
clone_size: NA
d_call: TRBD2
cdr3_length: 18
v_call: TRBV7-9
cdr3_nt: TGTGCCAGCAGCTCCCCTCTCTCACTAGCGGGAAACACAGATACGCAGTATTTT
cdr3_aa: CASSSPLSLAGNTDTQYF

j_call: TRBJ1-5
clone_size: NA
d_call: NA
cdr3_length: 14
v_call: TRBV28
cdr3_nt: TGTGCCAGCAGTTTAGTGGGGGGCAATCAGCCCCAGCATTTT
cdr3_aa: CASSLVGGNQPQHF

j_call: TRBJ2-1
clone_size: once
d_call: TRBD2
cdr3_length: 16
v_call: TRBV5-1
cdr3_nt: TGCGCCAGCAGCTTGGTCGGCGCGGGGGGCTGGAATGAGCAGTTCTTC
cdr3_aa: CASSLVGAGGWNEQFF

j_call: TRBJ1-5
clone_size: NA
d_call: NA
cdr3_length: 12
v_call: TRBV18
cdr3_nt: TGTGCCAGCTCACCGGGGAGTCAGCCCCAGCATTTT
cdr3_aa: CASSPGSQPQHF

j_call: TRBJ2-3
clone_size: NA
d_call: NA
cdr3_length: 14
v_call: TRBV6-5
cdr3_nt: TGTGCCAGCAGTTACTCCCTAGCAACAGATACGCAGTATTTT
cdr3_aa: CASSYSLATDTQYF

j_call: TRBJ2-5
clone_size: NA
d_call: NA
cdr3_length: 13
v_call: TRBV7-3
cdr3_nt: TGTGCCAGCAGCTCACCAGGCCAAGAGACCCAGTACTTC
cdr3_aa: CASSSPGQETQYF

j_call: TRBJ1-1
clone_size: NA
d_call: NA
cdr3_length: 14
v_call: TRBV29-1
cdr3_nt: TGCAGCGTCGGATTTGGAGCCGGGGGGACTGAAGCTTTCTTT
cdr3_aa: CSVGFGAGGTEAFF

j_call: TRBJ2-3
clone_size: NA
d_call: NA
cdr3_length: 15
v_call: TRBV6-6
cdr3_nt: TGTGCCAGCACCCCCGGCCCTTTCAGCACAGATACGCAGTATTTT
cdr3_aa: CASTPGPFSTDTQYF

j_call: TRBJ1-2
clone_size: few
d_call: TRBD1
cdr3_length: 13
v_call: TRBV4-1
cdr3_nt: TGCGCCAGTTGGGACAGACAGAACTATGGCTACACCTTC
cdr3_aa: CASWDRQNYGYTF

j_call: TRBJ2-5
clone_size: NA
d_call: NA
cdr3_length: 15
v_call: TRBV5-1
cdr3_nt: TGCGCCAGCAGCTTGGCGGGCCCATGGGGGGAGACCCAGTACTTC
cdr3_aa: CASSLAGPWGETQYF

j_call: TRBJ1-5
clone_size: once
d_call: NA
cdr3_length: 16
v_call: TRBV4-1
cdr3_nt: TGCGCCAGCAGCCAAGTTGGGGGCGGATTCAATCAGCCCCAGCATTTT
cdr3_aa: CASSQVGGGFNQPQHF

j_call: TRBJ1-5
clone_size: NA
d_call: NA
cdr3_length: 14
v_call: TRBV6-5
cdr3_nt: TGTGCCAGCAGTTCCGGGGGGACAAATCAGCCCCAGCATTTT
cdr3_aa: CASSSGGTNQPQHF

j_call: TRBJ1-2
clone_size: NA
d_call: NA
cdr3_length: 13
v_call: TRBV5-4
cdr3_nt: TGTGCCAGCAGCTTGGGGGGGGTCGATGGCTACACCTTC
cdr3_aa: CASSLGGVDGYTF

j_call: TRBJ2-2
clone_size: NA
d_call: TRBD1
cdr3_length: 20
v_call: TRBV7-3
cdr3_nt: TGTGCCAGCAGCTTAACTGCCATCGCGGGCCCGGGACAGGTCACCGGGGAGCTGTTTTTT
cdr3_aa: CASSLTAIAGPGQVTGELFF

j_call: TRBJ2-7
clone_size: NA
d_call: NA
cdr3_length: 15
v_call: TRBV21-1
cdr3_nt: TGTGCCAGCAAGACCCCTGGAGGGGGCCCCTACGAGCAGTACTTC
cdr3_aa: CASKTPGGGPYEQYF

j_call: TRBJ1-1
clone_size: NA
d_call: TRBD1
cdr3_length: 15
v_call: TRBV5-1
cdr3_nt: TGCGCCAGCAGCCCAGACCCAGGGGGGAACACTGAAGCTTTCTTT
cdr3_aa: CASSPDPGGNTEAFF

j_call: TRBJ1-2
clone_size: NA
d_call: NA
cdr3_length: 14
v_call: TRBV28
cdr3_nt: TGTGCCAGCAGACTTGGACAGATCGGCTATGGCTACACCTTC
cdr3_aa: CASRLGQIGYGYTF

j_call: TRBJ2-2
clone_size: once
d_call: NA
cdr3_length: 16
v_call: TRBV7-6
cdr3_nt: TGTGCCAGCAGCTCCGCGGGACCCACGAACACCGGGGAGCTGTTTTTT
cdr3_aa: CASSSAGPTNTGELFF

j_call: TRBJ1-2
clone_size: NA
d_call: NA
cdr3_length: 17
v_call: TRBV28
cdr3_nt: TGTGCCAGCAGTTTTCTTGGGGGTGGCAGGGAGTACGAAGGCTACACCTTC
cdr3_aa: CASSFLGGGREYEGYTF

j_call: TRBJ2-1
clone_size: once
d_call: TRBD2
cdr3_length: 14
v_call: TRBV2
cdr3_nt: TGTGCCAGCAGGCTCACTAGCGGGGTGAATGAGCAGTTCTTC
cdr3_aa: CASRLTSGVNEQFF

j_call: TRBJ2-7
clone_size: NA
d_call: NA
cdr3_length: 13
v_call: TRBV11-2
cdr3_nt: TGTGCCAGCAGCGAGACGACACCCTACGAGCAGTACTTC
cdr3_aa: CASSETTPYEQYF

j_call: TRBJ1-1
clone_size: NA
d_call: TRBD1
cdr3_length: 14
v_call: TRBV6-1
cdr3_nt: TGTGCCAGCAGTGAACAGGGGGAGGTAAATGAAGCTTTCTTT
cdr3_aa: CASSEQGEVNEAFF